These 5 T cell receptor beta chains were sequenced from one sample in a study of T-cell memory formation after mild COVID-19. TCRdb redid the calling of the 5' RACE reads with MiXCR, one entry per CDR3 protein. Of more than 350,000 distinct CDR3 sequences listed, around 20% are singletons. Sequenced input: PBMCs or a T cell subset sorted from them (not recorded which). The receptors come from an adult woman who had mild COVID-19 (a few samples of this study predate the infection). Cell type and time point are not known.

V is TRBV5-5 and J is TRBJ2-5; 7 bases are a match to TRBD1. With 3 bases clipped from V and 4 bases from J, the junction kept 6 bases outside the gene matches. Germline values: CDR1 SGHKS, CDR2 YYEKEE (reference sequence). The CDR3 consists of 14 residues. In DNA form, the CDR3 reads TGTGCCAGCAGCTCAACAGGGGCTCGAGAGACCCAGTACTTC. Encoded protein: CASSSTGARETQYF.

Only a few counts were recorded for this clonotype. The rearrangement links TRBV7-2 to TRBJ2-7; tentatively, D is TRBD2 (6 bases). V lost 2 bases and J lost 1, with 12 bases in between. Germline values: CDR1 SGHTA, CDR2 FQGNSA. This CDR3 has 15 amino acids. CDR3 sequence reads: CASSLSSVASYEQYF. In nucleotides, the CDR3 is TGTGCCAGCAGCTTATCTAGCGTCGCGTCCTACGAGCAGTACTTC.

The sample holds a few counts of this clonotype. The chain links TRBV7-9 to TRBJ1-2; no reliable D call. The V gene's germline CDR1 is SEHNR and CDR2 FQNEAQ (reference sequence). V lost 4 bases, J lost 8 bases, and 17 bases lay in between. This CDR3 is 14 amino acids long. The CDR3 DNA follows: TGTGCCAGCAGCTACGCCTCTAGGGCGGAGGGCTACACCTTC. Its protein is CASSYASRAEGYTF.

This clonotype showed up just a few times. The chain uses TRBV20-1 and TRBJ1-1, with D unclear. Germline V gene lookup returns CDR1 DFQATT and CDR2 SNEGSKA (reference sequence). The CDR3 consists of 14 residues. V was cut by 5 bases and J by 0 bases, with 13 bases left in between. This chain's CDR3 is CSASPGPLNTEAFF. The DNA of the CDR3 is TGCAGTGCTTCCCCCGGGCCTCTGAACACTGAAGCTTTCTTT.

This clonotype has at least ten counts. The V and J genes are TRBV11-2 and TRBJ2-1, with D possibly matching TRBD1 (5 bases). Germline V gene lookup returns CDR1 SGHAT and CDR2 FQNNGV. The CDR3 extends over 15 amino acids. V was pared by 7 bases and J by 8 bases, with 21 bases between. This CDR3 reads CASISAREYGDEQFF. DNA for the CDR3: TGTGCCAGCATCTCCGCCAGGGAATATGGGGATGAGCAGTTCTTC.